Listed here are 15 T cell receptor beta chains from one sample, sequenced in a study of blood T cell repertoires in COVID-19. TCRdb keeps only in-frame clones here, not all; method: immunoSEQ multiplex PCR. The table records about 150,000 clones, about 83% of them present only once. The sequenced material came from peripheral blood. The receptors shown here come from a woman older than 75 with acute or convalescent COVID-19.

This chain uses TRBV19 with TRBJ2-2, with 10 positions matching TRBD2. Germline trimming cut 1 base from V and 4 bases from J; bases unmatched to any gene: 3. CDR1 LNHDA and CDR2 SQIVND come from the germline V gene (reference sequence). The CDR3 covers 16 residues. CDR3 region: CASSIVSGRGTGELFF. The CDR3 bases are TGTGCCAGTAGTATAGTGAGCGGGAGGGGCACCGGGGAGCTGTTTTTT.

V usage is TRBV28 and J usage is TRBJ1-5, with D possibly TRBD1 on 6 matching bases. V lost 5 bases, J lost 6 bases, and 11 bases lay in between. Germline CDR1 MDHEN, CDR2 SYDVKM. The CDR3 runs to 13 residues. The CDR3 sequence is CASSPGTFQPQHF. CDR3 bases: TGTGCCAGCAGTCCCGGGACATTTCAGCCCCAGCATTTT.

This sequence joins TRBV5-1 and TRBJ2-5; D might be TRBD2 (5 bases). Germline CDR1 reads SGHRS; CDR2 reads YFSETQ. Deletions cut 0 bases from V and 4 bases from J, with 10 bases between. This CDR3 region has 14 residues. The CDR3 loop is CASSLDTGLETQYF. CDR3 nucleotide sequence: TGCGCCAGCAGCTTGGATACGGGGTTAGAGACCCAGTACTTC.

The V call is TRBV28, the J call TRBJ2-2, with a possible D match to TRBD2 (6 bases). The CDR3 is 14 amino acids. Trimming removed 8 bases at V and 2 bases at J, with 12 bases between. CDR1 and CDR2 from the germline V gene are MDHEN and SYDVKM. The CDR3, as DNA: TGTGCCAGCTACGGGGGATCAAACACCGGGGAGCTGTTTTTT. It specifies CASYGGSNTGELFF.

The chain is built from TRBV15 and TRBJ2-4; tentatively, D is TRBD2 (7 bases). V lost 5 bases to trimming and J lost 8 bases, with 13 bases between them. The CDR3 covers 13 residues. In germline, CDR1 is LNHNV, CDR2 YYDKDF (reference sequence). CDR3 region: CATSRGAMDIQYF. Here the CDR3 DNA reads TGTGCCACCAGCCGGGGGGCCATGGACATTCAGTACTTC. The entire variable domain, with the rest obtained from reference TRBV15 and TRBJ2-4, is as follows: DAMVIQNPRYQVTQFGKPVTLSCSQTLNHNVMYWYQQKSSQAPKLLFHYYDKDFNNEADTPDNFQSRRPNTSFCFLDIRSPGLGDTAMYLCATSRGAMDIQYFGAGTRLSVL.

The V and J genes are TRBV30 and TRBJ2-5; the D gene is possibly TRBD2 (5 bases). Germline CDR1 is GTSNPN and CDR2 is SVGIG (reference sequence). Trimming removed 4 bases from V and 5 bases from J, with 17 bases in between. The CDR3 consists of 14 residues. The CDR3, as DNA: TGTGCCTGGAACCGATGGGCCCAGCGGGAGACCCAGTACTTC. Amino acid sequence: CAWNRWAQRETQYF.

The gene calls are TRBV5-6 and TRBJ2-1; the D gene is possibly TRBD2 (6 bases). Trimming took 4 bases from V and 9 from J, leaving 11 bases between them. From germline, CDR1 is SGHDT and CDR2 YYEEEE. The CDR3 is 12 residues long. CDR3 nucleotide sequence: TGTGCCAGCAGCCGACTGGAGGGTGAGCAGTTCTTC. Its protein product is CASSRLEGEQFF.

The V and J genes are TRBV10-3 and TRBJ1-1; 10 bases match TRBD1. The germline V gene has CDR1 ENHRY and CDR2 SYGVKD. CDR3 length: 16 residues. V shed 0 bases and J 4 bases; nucleotides not matched to a gene: 5. Here the CDR3 DNA reads TGTGCCATCAGTGAGTCCCTTTGGACAGGGGGCACTGAAGCTTTCTTT. It yields the protein CAISESLWTGGTEAFF.

This clone was seen only a few times. This chain joins TRBV5-1 and TRBJ2-7, with 8 bases identical to TRBD2. CDR1 is SGHRS, CDR2 YFSETQ, per germline. V was clipped by 7 bases and J by 4 bases; unmatched bases: 13. The CDR3 is 15 residues long. CDR3 region: CASRTAGDRGYEQYF. As DNA, the CDR3 is TGCGCCAGCCGTACAGCGGGAGACCGCGGGTACGAGCAGTACTTC.

The chain links TRBV18 to TRBJ2-3, with 8 bases fitting TRBD1. Germline V gene lookup returns CDR1 KGHSH and CDR2 LQKENI. The V segment lost 0 bases and the J segment 2 bases; nucleotides outside the gene matches: 4. CDR3 length: 16 amino acids. The CDR3 DNA follows: TGTGCCAGCTCACCACCGTCAGGGGGCCTCACAGATACGCAGTATTTT. Translated: CASSPPSGGLTDTQYF.

The V gene is TRBV6-5, the J gene TRBJ2-7; D might be TRBD1 (6 bases). Looked up from germline, CDR1 is MNHEY and CDR2 is SVGAGI. V gave up 1 base and J gave up 3 bases, with 16 bases separating them. CDR3 length: 16 amino acids. CDR3 coding DNA: TGTGCCAGCAGTTACTACCCCCCGGGACAAATCTACGAGCAGTACTTC. Its translation: CASSYYPPGQIYEQYF.

V usage is TRBV24-1 and J usage is TRBJ2-2; the match to TRBD2 covers 12 bases. The germline CDR1 and CDR2 sequences are KGHDR and SFDVKD. Trimming removed 6 bases from V and 6 bases from J; junction bases left unmatched: 10. There are 17 residues in the CDR3. CDR3 loop: CATSPHLAGGPSGELFF. CDR3 DNA: TGTGCCACCAGTCCGCATCTAGCGGGGGGGCCCTCCGGGGAGCTGTTTTTT.

This clone turned up a few times. V gene TRBV3-1 (or the pseudogene TRBV3-2) combines with J gene TRBJ1-1; D remains unclear. V was cut by 1 base and J by 1 base, with 13 bases left in between. The CDR3 extends over 16 amino acids. Germline CDR1 reads LGHDT; CDR2 reads YNNKEL (reference sequence). The CDR3 loop reads CASSQGALLPNTEAFF. CDR3 in DNA: TGTGCCAGCAGCCAAGGGGCCCTACTTCCGAACACTGAAGCTTTCTTT.

The chain combines TRBV7-2 with TRBJ2-3, with TRBD2 identical over 7 bases. From germline, CDR1 is SGHTA and CDR2 FQGNSA. V trimming: 1 base; J trimming: 2 bases; junction bases outside the gene matches: 6. This CDR3 has 16 residues. CDR3 region: CASSLDRGDPTDTQYF. In DNA, the CDR3 is TGTGCCAGCAGCTTAGATCGGGGGGACCCCACAGATACGCAGTATTTT.

This clone was seen only a few times. This sequence joins TRBV11-2 and TRBJ2-3; tentative D call: TRBD1 (6 bases). From germline, CDR1 is SGHAT and CDR2 FQNNGV. V was trimmed by 0 bases and J by 7 bases, leaving 20 bases between them. This CDR3 spans 17 amino acids. CDR3 sequence (DNA): TGTGCCAGCAGCTTAGATCGAATTTCACAGGGTGGGCATACGCAGTATTTT. Its translation is CASSLDRISQGGHTQYF. Full variable domain (outside the CDR3, taken from reference TRBV11-2 and TRBJ2-3): EAGVAQSPRYKIIEKRQSVAFWCNPISGHATLYWYQQILGQGPKLLIQFQNNGVVDDSQLPKDRFSAERLKGVDSTLKIQPAKLEDSAVYLCASSLDRISQGGHTQYFGPGTRLTVL.